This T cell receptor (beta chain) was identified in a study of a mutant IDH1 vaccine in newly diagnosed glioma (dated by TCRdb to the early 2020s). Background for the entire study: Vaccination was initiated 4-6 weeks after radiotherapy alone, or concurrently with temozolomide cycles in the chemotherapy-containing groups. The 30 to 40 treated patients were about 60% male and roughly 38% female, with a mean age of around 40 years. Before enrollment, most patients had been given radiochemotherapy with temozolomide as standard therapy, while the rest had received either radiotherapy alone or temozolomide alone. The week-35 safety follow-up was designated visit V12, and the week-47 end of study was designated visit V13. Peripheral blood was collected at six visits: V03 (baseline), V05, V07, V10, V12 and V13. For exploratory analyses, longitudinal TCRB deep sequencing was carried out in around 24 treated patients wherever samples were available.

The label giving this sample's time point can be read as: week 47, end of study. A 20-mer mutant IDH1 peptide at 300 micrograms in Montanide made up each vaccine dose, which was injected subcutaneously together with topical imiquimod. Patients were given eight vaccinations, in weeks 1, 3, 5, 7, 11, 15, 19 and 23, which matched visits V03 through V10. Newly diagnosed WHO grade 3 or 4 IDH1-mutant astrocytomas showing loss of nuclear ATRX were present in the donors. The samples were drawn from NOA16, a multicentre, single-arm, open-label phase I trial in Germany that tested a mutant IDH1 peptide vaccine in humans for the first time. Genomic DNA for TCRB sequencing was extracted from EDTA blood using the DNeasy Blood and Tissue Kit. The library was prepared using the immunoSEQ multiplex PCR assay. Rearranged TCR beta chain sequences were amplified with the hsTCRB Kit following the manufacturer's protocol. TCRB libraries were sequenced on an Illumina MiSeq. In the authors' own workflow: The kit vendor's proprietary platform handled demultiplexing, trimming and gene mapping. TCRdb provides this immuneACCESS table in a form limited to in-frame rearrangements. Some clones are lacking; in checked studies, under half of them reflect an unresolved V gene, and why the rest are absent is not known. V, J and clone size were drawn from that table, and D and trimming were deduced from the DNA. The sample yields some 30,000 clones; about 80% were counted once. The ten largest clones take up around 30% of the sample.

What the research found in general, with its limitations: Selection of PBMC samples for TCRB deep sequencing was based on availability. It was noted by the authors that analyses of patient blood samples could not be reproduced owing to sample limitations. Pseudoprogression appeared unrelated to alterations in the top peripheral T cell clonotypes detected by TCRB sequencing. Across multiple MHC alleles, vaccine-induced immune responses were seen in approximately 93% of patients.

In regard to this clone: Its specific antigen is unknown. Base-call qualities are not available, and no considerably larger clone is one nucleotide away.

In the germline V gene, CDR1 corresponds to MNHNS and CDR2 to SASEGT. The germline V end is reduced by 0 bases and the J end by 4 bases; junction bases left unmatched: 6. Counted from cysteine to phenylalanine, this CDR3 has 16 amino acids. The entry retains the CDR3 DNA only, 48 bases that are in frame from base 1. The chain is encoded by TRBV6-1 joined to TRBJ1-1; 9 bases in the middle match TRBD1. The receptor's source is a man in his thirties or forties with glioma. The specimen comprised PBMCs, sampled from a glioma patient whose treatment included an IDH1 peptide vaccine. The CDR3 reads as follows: CASSEAGTGWGTEAFF. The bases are TGTGCCAGCAGTGAAGCGGGGACAGGGTGGGGCACTGAAGCTTTCTTT.